This TCR beta chain appears in the sequencing data of a study of T cells in Graves' hyperthyroidism and ophthalmopathy. Study details: At the time of initial diagnosis and before any treatment, peripheral blood was collected.

This clonotype was recorded at least ten times. Its target is unknown. Used for diagnoses were clinical symptoms, serum thyroxine and TRAb, thyroid ultrasound and orbital computed tomography. About 10 ml of fresh peripheral blood supplied the PBMCs. RNA transcripts served as the template for amplifying TCR beta CDR3 regions. The study used the HTBI primer set for a first-round RT-PCR of the TCR CDR3. One entry per CDR3 protein results from TCRdb running MiXCR on the multiplex PCR reads. The sample carries around 300,000 distinct CDR3 sequences, over 12% recorded once. CDR1 is MDHEN, CDR2 SYDVKM, per germline. This CDR3 comprises 16 residues. The V and J ends lost 3 bases and 5 bases respectively, with 20 bases between them. Points from the study as a whole: Among thyroid clonotypes expanded above 0.001, most also appeared in blood.

The chain couples TRBV28 to TRBJ2-7, with D tentatively TRBD2 (6 bases). Source material: blood. This TCR was sampled from a woman between 45 and 65 years old with Graves' hyperthyroidism that later progressed to Graves' ophthalmopathy. The CDR3: CASSFRRDRTFHEQYF. CDR3 nucleotide sequence: TGTGCCAGCAGTTTCCGGCGGGACCGGACCTTTCACGAGCAGTACTTC.